A selection of T cell receptor beta chains follows, all from one sample in a study of CD8+ T cells in alopecia areata. Assay: immunoSEQ multiplex PCR; the TCRdb copy retains only in-frame clones and omits some. The sample lists 150,000 or so clones, over 45% occurring once. Sequencing used CD4+ T cells sorted from blood. These receptors originate from a human donor with alopecia areata. Both conserved end residues are part of each CDR3. The D gene is left open where the match is weak. Rows may omit the clone size; those that give it use once, few, many or a size class.

V: TRBV5-4
length: 15
D: NA
J: TRBJ2-2
size: few
CDR3: CASSLERDKTGELFF
DNA: TGTGCCAGCAGCTTAGAGCGGGACAAAACCGGGGAGCTGTTTTTT

V: TRBV9
length: 15
D: NA
J: TRBJ2-3
size: once
CDR3: CASSVAPGTTDTQYF
DNA: TGTGCCAGCAGCGTAGCTCCGGGGACCACAGATACGCAGTATTTT

V: TRBV5-1
length: 15
D: NA
J: TRBJ1-3
size: NA
CDR3: CASSFGAFSGNTIYF
DNA: TGCGCCAGCAGCTTCGGGGCCTTCTCTGGAAACACCATATATTTT

V: TRBV28
length: 12
D: NA
J: TRBJ2-5
size: few
CDR3: CASSLFAETQYF
DNA: TGTGCCAGCAGTTTATTTGCAGAGACCCAGTACTTC

V: TRBV4-1
length: 15
D: NA
J: TRBJ2-7
size: NA
CDR3: CASSQGQVGSYEQYF
DNA: TGCGCCAGCAGCCAAGGACAGGTGGGCTCCTACGAGCAGTACTTC

V: TRBV19
length: 14
D: NA
J: TRBJ1-1
size: NA
CDR3: CASAAPGSYTEAFF
DNA: TGTGCCAGCGCTGCGCCAGGGTCGTACACTGAAGCTTTCTTT

V: TRBV5-1
length: 12
D: NA
J: TRBJ2-5
size: NA
CDR3: CASSPNQETQYF
DNA: TGCGCCAGCAGCCCCAACCAAGAGACCCAGTACTTC

V: TRBV20-1
length: 11
D: TRBD2
J: TRBJ2-5
size: NA
CDR3: CSALAAPTQYF
DNA: TGCAGTGCTCTAGCGGCACCGACCCAGTACTTC

V: TRBV7-2
length: 18
D: TRBD2
J: TRBJ2-6
size: NA
CDR3: CASSFSVSGYIGANVLTF
DNA: TGTGCCAGCAGCTTTTCCGTTAGCGGGTATATTGGGGCCAACGTCCTGACTTTC

V: TRBV27
length: 16
D: TRBD1
J: TRBJ2-7
size: NA
CDR3: CASSLIPGTGTSEQYF
DNA: TGTGCCAGCAGTCTTATACCCGGGACAGGGACCAGCGAGCAGTACTTC

V: TRBV7-2
length: 11
D: NA
J: TRBJ2-1
size: NA
CDR3: CASSLVGEQFF
DNA: TGTGCCAGCAGCTTAGTAGGGGAGCAGTTCTTC

V: TRBV29-1
length: 14
D: NA
J: TRBJ2-5
size: NA
CDR3: CSVVGPVNKRTQYF
DNA: TGCAGCGTTGTCGGGCCAGTAAACAAGAGAACCCAGTACTTC

V: TRBV7-8
length: 19
D: TRBD2
J: TRBJ2-4
size: NA
CDR3: CASSKIAGGVLLDKNIQYF
DNA: TGTGCCAGCAGCAAAATAGCGGGAGGGGTTCTTTTAGACAAAAACATTCAGTACTTC

V: TRBV6-5
length: 13
D: NA
J: TRBJ2-1
size: NA
CDR3: CASSNSFDNEQFF
DNA: TGTGCCAGCAGTAACTCATTTGACAATGAGCAGTTCTTC

V: TRBV10-3
length: 13
D: NA
J: TRBJ2-7
size: NA
CDR3: CAISFGGEREQYF
DNA: TGTGCCATCAGTTTTGGAGGGGAACGGGAGCAGTACTTC

V: TRBV25-1
length: 14
D: NA
J: TRBJ2-5
size: NA
CDR3: CASRRTRGSETQYF
DNA: TGTGCCAGCAGACGAACCAGGGGTTCGGAGACCCAGTACTTC

V: TRBV7-9
length: 14
D: TRBD2
J: TRBJ2-5
size: few
CDR3: CASRTAGGIETQYF
DNA: TGTGCCAGCAGAACGGCGGGAGGTATAGAGACCCAGTACTTC

V: TRBV28
length: 12
D: TRBD1
J: TRBJ1-5
size: NA
CDR3: CASQTGSQPQHF
DNA: TGTGCCAGCCAGACAGGGAGCCAGCCCCAGCATTTT

V: TRBV9
length: 13
D: NA
J: TRBJ2-7
size: NA
CDR3: CASSVAGGGEQYF
DNA: TGTGCCAGCAGCGTAGCGGGGGGCGGGGAGCAGTACTTC

V: TRBV28
length: 13
D: NA
J: TRBJ2-3
size: NA
CDR3: CASSLGSGDTQYF
DNA: TGTGCCAGCAGTTTGGGGTCAGGAGATACGCAGTATTTT

V: TRBV29-1
length: 14
D: NA
J: TRBJ1-2
size: NA
CDR3: CSVGGLGTNYGYTF
DNA: TGCAGCGTTGGGGGTTTGGGGACTAACTATGGCTACACCTTC

V: TRBV28
length: 15
D: NA
J: TRBJ2-7
size: few
CDR3: CASSPTAGGAYEQYF
DNA: TGTGCCAGCAGTCCCACGGCCGGTGGCGCCTACGAGCAGTACTTC